A selection of T cell receptor beta chains follows, all from one sample in a study of radiation and T cells in renal cell carcinoma. Measured with immunoSEQ multiplex PCR; TCRdb has only the in-frame clones, and not every one. The sample contains about 130,000 clones, approximately 85% of which appear only once. Material: blood, obtained from a patient whose treatment included radiotherapy and nephrectomy. The receptor set was obtained from a man aged 50 to 60 with renal cell carcinoma. CDR3s include the opening cysteine and the closing phenylalanine or tryptophan. The order of the fields is clone size, V gene, D gene, J gene, CDR3 DNA, CDR3 protein. The D gene is left open where the match is weak. Some rows have no size entry. The others give once, few or many, or a class for an expanded clone.

clone_size: once; v_call: TRBV6-1; d_call: -; j_call: TRBJ2-7; cdr3_nt: TGTGCCAGCAGTTTACGGGACGGCGACTCCTACGAGCAGTACTTC; cdr3_aa: CASSLRDGDSYEQYF
clone_size: -; v_call: TRBV10-1; d_call: TRBD2; j_call: TRBJ2-3; cdr3_nt: TGCGCCGGCACAGACGGACTAGCGAAGCGTCGGGATACGCAGTATTTT; cdr3_aa: CAGTDGLAKRRDTQYF
clone_size: -; v_call: TRBV7-2; d_call: -; j_call: TRBJ2-7; cdr3_nt: TGTGCCAGCAGCTCAGAAGCAGGGGCGGCCTACGAGCAGTACTTC; cdr3_aa: CASSSEAGAAYEQYF
clone_size: -; v_call: TRBV28; d_call: -; j_call: TRBJ1-1; cdr3_nt: TGTGCCAGCAGTACGAACACTGAAGCTTTCTTT; cdr3_aa: CASSTNTEAFF
clone_size: -; v_call: TRBV9; d_call: TRBD2; j_call: TRBJ2-7; cdr3_nt: TGTGCCAGCAGCGAGGGGCCGGCGGGAGGGCCCTACGAGCAGTACTTC; cdr3_aa: CASSEGPAGGPYEQYF
clone_size: -; v_call: TRBV13; d_call: -; j_call: TRBJ2-7; cdr3_nt: TGTGCCAGCAGCTTTTCTCCGGGCTACGAGCAGTACTTC; cdr3_aa: CASSFSPGYEQYF
clone_size: once; v_call: TRBV6-5; d_call: -; j_call: TRBJ2-7; cdr3_nt: TGTGCCAGCAGCCCGACAGCACTCTCCTACGAGCAGTACTTC; cdr3_aa: CASSPTALSYEQYF
clone_size: -; v_call: TRBV7-9; d_call: -; j_call: TRBJ1-2; cdr3_nt: TGTGCCAGCAGCTTCGAGCTTCAGTCTAACTATGGCTACACCTTC; cdr3_aa: CASSFELQSNYGYTF
clone_size: -; v_call: TRBV6-1; d_call: -; j_call: TRBJ1-2; cdr3_nt: TGTGCCAGCAGTGAATTCCCTCTGGCATACGGTAACTATGGCTACACCTTC; cdr3_aa: CASSEFPLAYGNYGYTF
clone_size: -; v_call: TRBV6-5; d_call: -; j_call: TRBJ1-1; cdr3_nt: TGTGCCAGCAGAAGGGGTTTTATCACTGAAGCTTTCTTT; cdr3_aa: CASRRGFITEAFF
clone_size: -; v_call: TRBV12-5; d_call: TRBD1; j_call: TRBJ2-5; cdr3_nt: TGTGCTAGTGGTCCTGGACAGGGTGGGTTGGGAGAGACCCAGTACTTC; cdr3_aa: CASGPGQGGLGETQYF
clone_size: -; v_call: TRBV9; d_call: -; j_call: TRBJ2-3; cdr3_nt: TGTGCCAGCACGGCGGGATCTCGAAGTAGCACAGATACGCAGTATTTT; cdr3_aa: CASTAGSRSSTDTQYF
clone_size: -; v_call: TRBV28; d_call: -; j_call: TRBJ1-2; cdr3_nt: TGTGCCAGCAGTATATCTCGGGTCAGTGGCTACACCTTC; cdr3_aa: CASSISRVSGYTF
clone_size: -; v_call: TRBV7-2; d_call: -; j_call: TRBJ2-1; cdr3_nt: TGTGCCAGCAGCTTAGTCTGGCCGGGACACCGGTACAATGAGCAGTTCTTC; cdr3_aa: CASSLVWPGHRYNEQFF
clone_size: -; v_call: TRBV5-1; d_call: -; j_call: TRBJ2-6; cdr3_nt: TGCGCCAGCAGGAGCAGGGCTGGGGCCAACGTCCTGACTTTC; cdr3_aa: CASRSRAGANVLTF
clone_size: few; v_call: TRBV11-2; d_call: -; j_call: TRBJ2-2; cdr3_nt: TGTGCCAGCAGCTTGGAACAGCTCACCGGGGAGCTGTTTTTT; cdr3_aa: CASSLEQLTGELFF
clone_size: -; v_call: TRBV7-2; d_call: -; j_call: TRBJ2-1; cdr3_nt: TGTGCCAGCAGCTTGGATACGTTGAATGAGCAGTTCTTC; cdr3_aa: CASSLDTLNEQFF
clone_size: -; v_call: TRBV6-6; d_call: -; j_call: TRBJ2-1; cdr3_nt: TGTGCCAGCAGTTGGACGGATGGAAATTACAATGAGCAGTTCTTC; cdr3_aa: CASSWTDGNYNEQFF
clone_size: -; v_call: TRBV28; d_call: -; j_call: TRBJ1-1; cdr3_nt: TGTGCCAGCAGTTTTGGGCCCATGAACACTGAAGCTTTCTTT; cdr3_aa: CASSFGPMNTEAFF
clone_size: -; v_call: TRBV6-1; d_call: -; j_call: TRBJ2-6; cdr3_nt: TGTGCCACCCGGCTCATTGGGGGGGCCAACGTCCTGACTTTC; cdr3_aa: CATRLIGGANVLTF
clone_size: -; v_call: TRBV5-1; d_call: -; j_call: TRBJ1-3; cdr3_nt: TGCGCCAGCAGCCTGATACCAACAGGGTCTGGAAACACCATATATTTT; cdr3_aa: CASSLIPTGSGNTIYF
clone_size: few; v_call: TRBV5-1; d_call: TRBD1; j_call: TRBJ2-1; cdr3_nt: TGCGCCAGCAGCCACCCCGAGAGGGGGCACAATGAGCAGTTCTTC; cdr3_aa: CASSHPERGHNEQFF
clone_size: -; v_call: TRBV6-1; d_call: -; j_call: TRBJ1-5; cdr3_nt: TGTGCCAGCAGTGAATTAGGTACTCATAGGGGTCAGCCCCAGCATTTT; cdr3_aa: CASSELGTHRGQPQHF
clone_size: -; v_call: TRBV5-1; d_call: TRBD2; j_call: TRBJ2-5; cdr3_nt: TGCGCCAGCAGCTTGCTTGGACCGGGACTAGCGGGATTAGAGACCCAGTACTTC; cdr3_aa: CASSLLGPGLAGLETQYF
clone_size: -; v_call: TRBV5-1; d_call: -; j_call: TRBJ1-3; cdr3_nt: TGCGCCAGCAGCTCGGAGTCCGGAAACACCATATATTTT; cdr3_aa: CASSSESGNTIYF
clone_size: -; v_call: TRBV19; d_call: -; j_call: TRBJ1-4; cdr3_nt: TGTGCCAGTAGTATTTGGGGGAGCGATAATGAAAAACTGTTTTTT; cdr3_aa: CASSIWGSDNEKLFF
clone_size: -; v_call: TRBV28; d_call: -; j_call: TRBJ2-7; cdr3_nt: TGTGCCAGCAGTTTATCCGGGGAGGACGAGCAGTACTTC; cdr3_aa: CASSLSGEDEQYF
clone_size: -; v_call: TRBV27; d_call: -; j_call: TRBJ2-7; cdr3_nt: TGTGCCAGCAGTTTTCGCCAGGCTTACGAGCAGTACTTC; cdr3_aa: CASSFRQAYEQYF
clone_size: -; v_call: TRBV29-1; d_call: TRBD1; j_call: TRBJ2-5; cdr3_nt: TGCAGCGTTAGAGGGACAGGAGCGCAAGAGACCCAGTACTTC; cdr3_aa: CSVRGTGAQETQYF
clone_size: -; v_call: TRBV29-1; d_call: TRBD2; j_call: TRBJ2-1; cdr3_nt: TGCAGCGTTGAACCTAGCGGGACTGAGCAGTTCTTC; cdr3_aa: CSVEPSGTEQFF